This T cell receptor beta chain derives from a study of shared clonotypes between healthy human individuals. About the study: Donor ages ranged 18 to 49 years: two women, a few men.

A remark on this clone: As yet, its antigen is unknown.

General study findings and limits: What naive subsets generally showed was a larger estimated richness than memory subsets showed.

After removal of 2 bases from V and 9 bases from J, the junction contained 8 bases not matched to a gene. Germline V gene data show CDR1 as SGHNT and CDR2 as YENEEA. This CDR3 spans 15 amino acids. Deep-level running was used for the assay. Repertoires were generated with immunoSEQ multiplex PCR, while TCRdb's copy carries only in-frame clones and drops some. The profile shows 2 million to 2.5 million clones, 90% to 95% of them singletons. This receptor was obtained from a man aged 18-30 years in good health. Some clones in this sample may be carry-over from other donors' samples. This chain joins TRBV11-3 and TRBJ2-1; 9 bases are a match to TRBD2. The sequenced sample consisted of naive CD4+ T cells from PBMCs. This sample's subset: CD45RA+ positively selected. The CDR3 spells CASSLILAGYSEQFF. In DNA, the CDR3 is TGTGCCAGCAGCTTAATCCTAGCGGGGTATAGTGAGCAGTTCTTC.